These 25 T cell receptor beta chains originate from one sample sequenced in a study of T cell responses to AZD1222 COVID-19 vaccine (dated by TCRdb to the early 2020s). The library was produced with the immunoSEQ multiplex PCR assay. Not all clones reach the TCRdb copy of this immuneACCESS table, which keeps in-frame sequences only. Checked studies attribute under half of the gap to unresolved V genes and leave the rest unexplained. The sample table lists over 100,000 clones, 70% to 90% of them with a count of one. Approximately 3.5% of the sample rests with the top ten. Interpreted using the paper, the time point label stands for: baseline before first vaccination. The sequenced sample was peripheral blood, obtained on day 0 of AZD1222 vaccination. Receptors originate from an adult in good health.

The CDR3 is CASSTGERGRTDTQYF. CDR3 in DNA: TGTGCCAGTAGTACGGGGGAGCGGGGGCGGACAGATACGCAGTATTTT. The rearrangement uses TRBV19 and TRBJ2-3, with TRBD2 matching 8 bases. Germline CDR1 reads LNHDA; CDR2 reads SQIVND (reference sequence). V trimming: 4 bases; J trimming: 3 bases; junction bases outside the gene matches: 9. The CDR3 has 16 amino acids. The entire variable domain, with the rest obtained from reference TRBV19 and TRBJ2-3, is as follows: DGGITQSPKYLFRKEGQNVTLSCEQNLNHDAMYWYRQDPGQGLRLIYYSQIVNDFQKGDIAEGYSVSREKKESFPLTVTSAQKNPTAFYLCASSTGERGRTDTQYFGPGTRLTVL.

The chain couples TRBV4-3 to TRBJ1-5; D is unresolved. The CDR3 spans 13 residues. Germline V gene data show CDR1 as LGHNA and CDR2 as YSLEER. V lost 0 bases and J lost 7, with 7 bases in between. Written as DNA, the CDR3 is TGCGCCAGCAGCCAAGATCCCCAGCAGCCCCAGCATTTT. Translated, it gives CASSQDPQQPQHF.

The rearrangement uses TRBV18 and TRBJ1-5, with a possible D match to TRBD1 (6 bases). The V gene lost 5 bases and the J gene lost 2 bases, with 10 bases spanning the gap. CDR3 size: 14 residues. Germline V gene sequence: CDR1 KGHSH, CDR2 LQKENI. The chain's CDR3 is CASSEDSRNQPQHF. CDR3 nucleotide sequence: TGTGCCAGCTCAGAGGACAGCCGCAATCAGCCCCAGCATTTT.

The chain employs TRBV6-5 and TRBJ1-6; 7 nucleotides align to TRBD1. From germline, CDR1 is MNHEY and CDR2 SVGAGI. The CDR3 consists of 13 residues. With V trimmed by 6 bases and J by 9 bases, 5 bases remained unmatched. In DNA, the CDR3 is TGTGCCAGCAGCCAGGGGGTGGGTTCACCCCTCCACTTT. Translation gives CASSQGVGSPLHF.

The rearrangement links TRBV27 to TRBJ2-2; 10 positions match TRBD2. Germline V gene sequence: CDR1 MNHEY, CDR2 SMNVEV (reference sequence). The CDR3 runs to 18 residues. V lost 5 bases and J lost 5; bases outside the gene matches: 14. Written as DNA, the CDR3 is TGTGCCAGCAGTCCATCTGGGCTAGCGGGGGATTTTACCGGGGAGCTGTTTTTT. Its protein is CASSPSGLAGDFTGELFF.

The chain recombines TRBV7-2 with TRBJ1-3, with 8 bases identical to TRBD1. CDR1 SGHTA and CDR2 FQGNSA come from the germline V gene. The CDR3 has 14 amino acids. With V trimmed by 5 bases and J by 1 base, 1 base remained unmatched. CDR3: CASSRTGSGNTIYF. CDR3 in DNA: TGTGCCAGCAGCCGGACAGGGTCTGGAAACACCATATATTTT. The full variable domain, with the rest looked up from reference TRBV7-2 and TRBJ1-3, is GAGVSQSPSNKVTEKGKDVELRCDPISGHTALYWYRQSLGQGLEFLIYFQGNSAPDKSGLPSDRFSAERTGGSVSTLTIQRTQQEDSAVYLCASSRTGSGNTIYFGEGSWLTVV.

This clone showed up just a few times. CDR3 sequence: CASSFDRNTEAFF. CDR3 nucleotides: TGTGCCAGTAGTTTTGACAGGAACACTGAAGCTTTCTTT. The rearrangement links TRBV19 to TRBJ1-1; perhaps TRBD1 as D (5 bases). V lost 5 bases, J lost 1 base, and 8 bases lay in between. The CDR3 totals 13 residues. Germline loops: CDR1 LNHDA, CDR2 SQIVND (reference sequence).

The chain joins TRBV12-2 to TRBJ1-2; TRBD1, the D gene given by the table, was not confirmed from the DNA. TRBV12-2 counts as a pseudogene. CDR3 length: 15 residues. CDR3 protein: CASRSSIDRVYGYTF. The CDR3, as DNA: TGTGCAAGTCGCTCCTCAATAGACAGGGTATACGGCTACACCTTC.

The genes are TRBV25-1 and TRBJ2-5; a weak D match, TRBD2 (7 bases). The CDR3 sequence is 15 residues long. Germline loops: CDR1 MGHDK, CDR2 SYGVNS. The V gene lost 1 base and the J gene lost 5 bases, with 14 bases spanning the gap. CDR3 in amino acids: CASSESRGPGETQYF. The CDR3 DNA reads TGTGCCAGCAGTGAATCGCGGGGGCCGGGGGAGACCCAGTACTTC.

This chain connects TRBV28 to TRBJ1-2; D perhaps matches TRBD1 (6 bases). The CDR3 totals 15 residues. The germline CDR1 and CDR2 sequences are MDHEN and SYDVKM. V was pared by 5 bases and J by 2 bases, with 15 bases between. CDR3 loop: CASSPTTGANYGYTF. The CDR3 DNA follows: TGTGCCAGCAGTCCCACGACAGGAGCCAACTATGGCTACACCTTC.

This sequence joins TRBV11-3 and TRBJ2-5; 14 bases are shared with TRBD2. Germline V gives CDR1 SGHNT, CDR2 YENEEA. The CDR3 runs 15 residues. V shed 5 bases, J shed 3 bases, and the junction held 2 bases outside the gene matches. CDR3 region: CASSPGLAGEETQYF. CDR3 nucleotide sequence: TGTGCCAGCAGCCCGGGACTAGCGGGGGAAGAGACCCAGTACTTC. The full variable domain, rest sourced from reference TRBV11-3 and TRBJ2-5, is EAGVVQSPRYKIIEKKQPVAFWCNPISGHNTLYWYLQNLGQGPELLIRYENEEAVDDSQLPKDRFSAERLKGVDSTLKIQPAELGDSAVYLCASSPGLAGEETQYFGPGTRLLVL.

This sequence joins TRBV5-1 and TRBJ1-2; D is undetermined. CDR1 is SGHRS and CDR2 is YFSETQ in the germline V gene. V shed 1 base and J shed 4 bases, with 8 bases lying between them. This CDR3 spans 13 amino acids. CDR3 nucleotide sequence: TGCGCCAGCAGCTTGTCCTTTGGCTATGGCTACACCTTC. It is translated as CASSLSFGYGYTF.

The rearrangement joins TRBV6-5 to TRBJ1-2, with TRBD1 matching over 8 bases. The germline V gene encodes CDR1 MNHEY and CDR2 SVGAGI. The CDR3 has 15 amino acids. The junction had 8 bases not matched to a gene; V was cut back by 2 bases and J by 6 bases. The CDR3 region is CASSYIETGDDGYTF. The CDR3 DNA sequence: TGTGCCAGCAGTTACATCGAGACAGGGGACGATGGCTACACCTTC.

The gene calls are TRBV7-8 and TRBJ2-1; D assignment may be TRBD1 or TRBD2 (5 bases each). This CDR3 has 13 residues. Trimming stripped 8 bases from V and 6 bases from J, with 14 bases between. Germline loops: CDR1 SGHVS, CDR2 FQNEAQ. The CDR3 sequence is CASLTSGLNEQFF. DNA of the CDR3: TGTGCCAGCCTCACGTCGGGGCTCAATGAGCAGTTCTTC.

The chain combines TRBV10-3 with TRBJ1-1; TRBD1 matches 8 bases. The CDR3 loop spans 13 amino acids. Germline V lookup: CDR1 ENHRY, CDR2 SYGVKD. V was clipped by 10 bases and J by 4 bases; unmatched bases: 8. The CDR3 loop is CATVTGVGTEAFF. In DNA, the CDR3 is TGTGCCACAGTGACAGGGGTAGGCACTGAAGCTTTCTTT.

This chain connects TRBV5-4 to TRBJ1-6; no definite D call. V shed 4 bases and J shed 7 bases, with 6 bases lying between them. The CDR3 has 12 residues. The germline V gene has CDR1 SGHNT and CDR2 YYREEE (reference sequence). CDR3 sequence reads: CASSPRNSPLHF. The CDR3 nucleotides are TGTGCCAGCAGCCCCAGGAATTCACCCCTCCACTTT.

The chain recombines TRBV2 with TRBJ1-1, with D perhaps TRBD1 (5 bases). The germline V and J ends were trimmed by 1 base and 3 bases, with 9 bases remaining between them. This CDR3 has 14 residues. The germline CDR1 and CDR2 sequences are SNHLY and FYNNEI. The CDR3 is CASSEVSGDTEAFF. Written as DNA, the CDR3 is TGTGCCAGCAGTGAAGTGTCGGGGGACACTGAAGCTTTCTTT. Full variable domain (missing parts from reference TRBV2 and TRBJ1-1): EPEVTQTPSHQVTQMGQEVILRCVPISNHLYFYWYRQILGQKVEFLVSFYNNEISEKSEIFDDQFSVERPDGSNFTLKIRSTKLEDSAMYFCASSEVSGDTEAFFGQGTRLTVV.

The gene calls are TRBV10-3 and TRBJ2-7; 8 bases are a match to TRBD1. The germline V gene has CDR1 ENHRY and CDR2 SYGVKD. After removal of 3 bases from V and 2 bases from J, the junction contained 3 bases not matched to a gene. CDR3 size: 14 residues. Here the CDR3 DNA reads TGTGCCATCAGTGATCAACAGGGGGCCTACGAGCAGTACTTC. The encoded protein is CAISDQQGAYEQYF.

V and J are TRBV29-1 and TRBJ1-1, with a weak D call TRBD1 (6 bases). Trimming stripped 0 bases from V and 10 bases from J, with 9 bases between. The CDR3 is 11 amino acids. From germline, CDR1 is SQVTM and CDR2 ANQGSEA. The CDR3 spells CSVEEKGVAFF. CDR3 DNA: TGCAGCGTTGAAGAAAAGGGGGTAGCTTTCTTT.

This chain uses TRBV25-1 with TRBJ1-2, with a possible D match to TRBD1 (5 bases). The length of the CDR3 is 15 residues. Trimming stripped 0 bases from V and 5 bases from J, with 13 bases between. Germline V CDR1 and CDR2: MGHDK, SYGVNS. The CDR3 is CASSEYRAAGYGYTF. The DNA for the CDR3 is TGTGCCAGCAGTGAATACAGGGCCGCCGGGTATGGCTACACCTTC.

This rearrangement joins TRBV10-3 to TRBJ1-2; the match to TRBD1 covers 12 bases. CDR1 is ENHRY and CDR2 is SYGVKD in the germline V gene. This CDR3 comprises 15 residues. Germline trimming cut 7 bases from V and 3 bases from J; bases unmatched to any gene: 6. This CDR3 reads CAITGGTGGYYGYTF. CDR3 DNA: TGTGCCATCACCGGTGGGACAGGGGGCTACTATGGCTACACCTTC.

The CDR3: CASSPGGFDYGYTF. The CDR3 DNA reads TGCGCCAGCAGCCCGGGGGGGTTCGACTATGGCTACACCTTC. The chain carries TRBV4-3 and TRBJ1-2, with D maybe TRBD1 (5 bases). V was pared by 4 bases and J by 3 bases, with 12 bases between. This CDR3 spans 14 amino acids. Germline V lookup: CDR1 LGHNA, CDR2 YSLEER.

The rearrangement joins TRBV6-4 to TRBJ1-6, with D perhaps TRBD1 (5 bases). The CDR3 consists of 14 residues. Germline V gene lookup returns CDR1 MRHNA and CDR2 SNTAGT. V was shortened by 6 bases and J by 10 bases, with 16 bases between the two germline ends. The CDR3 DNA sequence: TGTGCCAGCAGCAAGGGGACCGGCCGCTCACCCCTCCACTTT. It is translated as CASSKGTGRSPLHF.

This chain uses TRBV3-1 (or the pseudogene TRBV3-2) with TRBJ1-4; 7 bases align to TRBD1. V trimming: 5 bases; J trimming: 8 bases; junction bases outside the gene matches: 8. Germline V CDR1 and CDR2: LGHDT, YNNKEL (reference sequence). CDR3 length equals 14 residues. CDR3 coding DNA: TGTGCCAGCAGCTCCGGGACAGCGGGAGAAAAACTGTTTTTT. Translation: CASSSGTAGEKLFF.

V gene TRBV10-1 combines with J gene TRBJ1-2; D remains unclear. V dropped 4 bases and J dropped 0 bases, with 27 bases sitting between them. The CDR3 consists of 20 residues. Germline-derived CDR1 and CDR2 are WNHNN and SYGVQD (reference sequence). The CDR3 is CASSGGDRLRRIKANYGYTF. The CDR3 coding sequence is TGCGCCAGCAGTGGAGGCGACCGGCTACGACGCATTAAAGCTAACTATGGCTACACCTTC.